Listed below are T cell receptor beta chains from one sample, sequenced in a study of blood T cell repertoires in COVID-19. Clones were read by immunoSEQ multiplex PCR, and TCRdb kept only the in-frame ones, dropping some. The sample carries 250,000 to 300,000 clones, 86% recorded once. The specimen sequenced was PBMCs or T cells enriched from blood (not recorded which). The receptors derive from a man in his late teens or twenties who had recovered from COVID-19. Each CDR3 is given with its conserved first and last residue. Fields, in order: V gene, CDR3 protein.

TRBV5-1,CASTQQESPLHF
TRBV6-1,CASSEALEAKAFF
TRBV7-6,CASSSGLSGANVLTF
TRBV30,CACRGGGTADTQYF
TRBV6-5,CASSYSSQGSPLHF
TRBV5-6,CASSPNGGLYGDEKLFF
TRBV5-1,CASSLSTRSDTQYF
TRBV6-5,CASSTSRYGYTF
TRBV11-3,CASSSAGSGILHHEQFF
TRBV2,CASNPPGYF
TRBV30,CAWSVSGREQYF
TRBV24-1,CATSDRGHNEQFF
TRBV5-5,CASSLRERGPDTQYF
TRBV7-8,CASSHRLAGLADTQYF
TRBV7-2,CASSFSATGRDQPQHF
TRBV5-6,CASSSYREGETQYF
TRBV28,CASSRQGTSSEQFF
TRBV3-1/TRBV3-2,CASTMWRDNTEAFF
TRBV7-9,CASSFDSPYEQYF
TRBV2,CASSRLGSVEQYF
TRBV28,CASSRQGGGTEAFF
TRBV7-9,CASSLLLRSSTDTQYF
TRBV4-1,CASSQDRRPTNEKLFF
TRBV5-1,CASSLGPLAENNEQFF
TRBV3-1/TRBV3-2,CASSQVFPTSGGAHAYEQYF
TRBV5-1,CASSWGLRSLLTHQPQHF
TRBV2,CASRGQVLEQYF
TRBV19,CASSHVGRTGSYTF
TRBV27,CATGLVFPYNEQFF
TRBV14,CASSRGQGIFYEQYF
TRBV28,CASSSTRQGVLGYTF
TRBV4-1,CASSQAQSATNSPLHF
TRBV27,CASSGGQGYTEAFF
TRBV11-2,CASSTGLEETQYF
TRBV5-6,CASRVRGLGANVLTF
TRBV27,CASSFRQSDNSPLHF
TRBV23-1,CASSRVAGFYEQYF
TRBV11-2,CASSLEGASTDTQYF
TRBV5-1,CASSLARRTGQGEGYTF
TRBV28,CASRFLRGGTNEKLFF
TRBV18,CASSTKTNTEAFF
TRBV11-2,CASSQSGSSYNEQFF
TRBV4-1,CASSLGQTTEAFF
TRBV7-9,CASSRLGDTQYF
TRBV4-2,CASSQDWGGATYEQYF
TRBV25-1,CASSVGGLVDTEAFF
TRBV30,CAWSVGGTAYSGANVLTF
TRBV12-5,CASGSYQGARDTQYF